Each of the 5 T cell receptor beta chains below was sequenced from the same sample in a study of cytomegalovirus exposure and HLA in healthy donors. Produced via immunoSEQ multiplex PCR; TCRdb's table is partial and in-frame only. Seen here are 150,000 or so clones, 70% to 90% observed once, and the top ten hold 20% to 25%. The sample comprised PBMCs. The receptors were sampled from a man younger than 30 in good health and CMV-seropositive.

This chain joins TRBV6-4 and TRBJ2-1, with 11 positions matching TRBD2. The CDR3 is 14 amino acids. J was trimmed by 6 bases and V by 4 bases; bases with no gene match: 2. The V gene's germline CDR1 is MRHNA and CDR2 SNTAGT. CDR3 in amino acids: CASSVTSGSNEQFF. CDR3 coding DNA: TGTGCCAGCAGTGTTACTAGCGGGAGCAATGAGCAGTTCTTC.

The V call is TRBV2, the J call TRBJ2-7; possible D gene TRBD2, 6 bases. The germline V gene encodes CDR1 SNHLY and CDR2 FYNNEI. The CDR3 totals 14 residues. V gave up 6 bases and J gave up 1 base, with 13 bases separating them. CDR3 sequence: CASSDHRESYEQYF. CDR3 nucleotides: TGTGCCAGCAGCGACCACCGGGAGTCCTACGAGCAGTACTTC.

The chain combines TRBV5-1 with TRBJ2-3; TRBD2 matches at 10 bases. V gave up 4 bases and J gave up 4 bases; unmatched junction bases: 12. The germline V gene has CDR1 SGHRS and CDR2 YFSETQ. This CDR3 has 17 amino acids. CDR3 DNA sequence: TGCGCCAGCAGCCGAATCAAAACTAGCGGGAAGGCAGATACGCAGTATTTT. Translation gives CASSRIKTSGKADTQYF.

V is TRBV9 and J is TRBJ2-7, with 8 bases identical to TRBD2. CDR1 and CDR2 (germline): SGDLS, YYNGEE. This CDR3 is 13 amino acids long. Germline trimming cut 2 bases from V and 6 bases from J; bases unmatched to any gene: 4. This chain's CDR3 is CASSVTGTSEQYF. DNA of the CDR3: TGTGCCAGCAGCGTTACCGGGACTAGCGAGCAGTACTTC.

The CDR3 sequence: CASSSLQRNTEAFF. In DNA form, the CDR3 reads TGTGCCAGCAGCTCACTCCAACGGAACACTGAAGCTTTCTTT. The chain couples TRBV7-2 to TRBJ1-1; D not resolved. V lost 4 bases and J lost 1, with 10 bases in between. Per germline, CDR1 SGHTA and CDR2 FQGNSA. The CDR3 sequence is 14 residues long.